One T cell receptor beta chain is described in this entry. The sample comes from a study of blood T cell repertoires in COVID-19. About the research overall: From the United States, Italy and Spain came samples of acute and convalescent COVID-19. PBMCs, B-cell-depleted T cells, or T cells were the source of the cDNA or gDNA that made up the material.

Germline V gene lookup returns CDR1 LNHDA and CDR2 SQIVND (reference sequence). The CDR3 length is 16 residues. V gave up 6 bases and J gave up 7 bases; unmatched junction bases: 13. Original analysis: The assay estimated nucleated cells by amplifying reference gene primers. Profiled with immunoSEQ multiplex PCR; TCRdb holds only in-frame clones, not every one. That table supplies the V and J calls and clone size; D and trimming were determined from the DNA. There are 80,000 to 90,000 clones in the sample; under 90% occur only once, and more than 14% lies in the top ten. The rearrangement joins TRBV19 to TRBJ2-1; 9 nucleotides align to TRBD2. The receptor's source is a woman in her seventies with acute or convalescent COVID-19. The specimen sequenced was peripheral blood. The DNA of the CDR3 is TGTGCCAGTAGGAACGGGCGGGGGGGAAGGTGGAATGAGCAGTTCTTC. Protein sequence: CASRNGRGGRWNEQFF.